The entry below describes one T cell receptor beta chain. CDR1 is SGHAT and CDR2 is FQNNGV in the germline V gene. Deletions cut 0 bases from V and 8 bases from J, with 19 bases between. This CDR3 spans 16 amino acids. The table came from immunoSEQ multiplex PCR; TCRdb's copy has only in-frame clones and leaves some out. The table has 170,000 or so clones, about 90% seen once. This entry belongs to a study of control samples from healthy donors and cancer patients. The chain joins TRBV11-2 to TRBJ1-2; a weak D match, TRBD1 (5 bases). The sequence was obtained from a woman between 50 and 59 years old in good health. The sequenced sample was blood. In nucleotides, the CDR3 is TGTGCCAGCAGCTTAGAAGTGGCAGGGACCTTAACCGGCTACACCTTC. Translating it yields CASSLEVAGTLTGYTF.